This T cell receptor beta chain stems from a study of cytomegalovirus exposure and HLA in healthy donors. Study background: Samples from HLA-typed donors yielded approximately 80 million unique TCRs in an early data release.

This clone was seen once. The target antigen is unknown. Germline V gene lookup returns CDR1 SGHVS and CDR2 FQNEAQ. The CDR3 extends over 15 amino acids. Deletions cut 1 base from V and 9 bases from J, with 13 bases between. The PCR was carried out with 60 Vbeta primers and 13 Jbeta primers. Data came from immunoSEQ multiplex PCR; TCRdb stores just in-frame clones and leaves some out. Found here are roughly 120,000 clones, around 77% of them singletons; the top ten hold around 4.9%. Regarding the study as a whole: Presence/absence analysis assumed near-uniform sequencing depth across donors. As a later analysis showed, several of the most significant clusters appeared to be linked to common viral pathogens. It was shown in a later analysis that HLA-associated TCR beta chains were more clonally expanded than other, equally common chains.

The TCR originated in a man aged 50-60 years in good health and CMV-seropositive. The sequencing sample was made of PBMCs. V usage is TRBV7-8 and J usage is TRBJ1-6; D unclear. For the CDR3, the DNA is TGTGCCAGCAGCTTAGAGCGGGGAAGGAGTTCACCCCTCCACTTT. This gives the protein CASSLERGRSSPLHF. Combining the CDR3 with reference TRBV7-8 and TRBJ1-6 gives the whole variable domain GAGVSQSPRYKVAKRGQDVALRCDPISGHVSLFWYQQALGQGPEFLTYFQNEAQLDKSGLPSDRFFAERPEGSVSTLKIQRTQQEDSAVYLCASSLERGRSSPLHFGNGTRLTVT.